This TCR beta chain was identified in a study of control samples from healthy donors and cancer patients. Clones were read by immunoSEQ multiplex PCR, and TCRdb kept only the in-frame ones, dropping some. There are about 75,000 clones in the sample; less than 95% occur only once, and 6.2% lies in the top ten. Source material: blood. The receptor was isolated from a woman aged 40 to 50 in good health.

CDR3: CASSLEGSANTGELFF. Here the CDR3 DNA reads TGCGCCAGCAGCTTGGAAGGCAGTGCGAACACCGGGGAGCTGTTTTTT. V is TRBV5-1 and J is TRBJ2-2, with D hard to call. Trimming shortened V by 0 bases and J by 0 bases, and 9 bases separated the two germline ends. The germline V gene has CDR1 SGHRS and CDR2 YFSETQ. The CDR3 has 16 amino acids.